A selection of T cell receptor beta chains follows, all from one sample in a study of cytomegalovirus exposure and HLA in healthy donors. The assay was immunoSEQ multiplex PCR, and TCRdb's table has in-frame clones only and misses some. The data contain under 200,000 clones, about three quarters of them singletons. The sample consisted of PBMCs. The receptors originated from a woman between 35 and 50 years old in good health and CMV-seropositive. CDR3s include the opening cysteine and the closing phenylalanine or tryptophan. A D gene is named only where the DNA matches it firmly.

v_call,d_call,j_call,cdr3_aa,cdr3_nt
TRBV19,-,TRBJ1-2,CASSPTVRTGYTF,TGTGCCAGTAGCCCGACAGTACGGACGGGCTACACCTTC
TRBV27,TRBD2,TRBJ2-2,CASSLTGGPFGELFF,TGTGCCAGCAGTTTAACGGGAGGGCCATTCGGGGAGCTGTTTTTT
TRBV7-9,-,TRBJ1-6,CASSYRGFGNSPLHF,TGTGCCAGCAGTTATAGGGGTTTTGGGAATTCACCCCTCCACTTT
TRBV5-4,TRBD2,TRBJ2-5,CASSQGTGGPQTQYF,TGTGCCAGCAGCCAGGGGACGGGGGGGCCCCAGACCCAGTACTTC
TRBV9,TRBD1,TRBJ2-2,CASSVGRTGNTGELFF,TGTGCCAGCAGCGTAGGGCGGACAGGGAACACCGGGGAGCTGTTTTTT
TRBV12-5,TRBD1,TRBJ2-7,CASGDDRGLGEQYF,TGTGCTAGTGGCGATGACAGGGGGCTAGGAGAGCAGTACTTC
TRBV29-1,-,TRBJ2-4,CSVAHNIQYF,TGCAGCGTTGCCCATAACATTCAGTACTTC
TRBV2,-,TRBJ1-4,CASSDTGRAQEKLFF,TGTGCCAGCAGTGACACAGGCCGTGCCCAAGAAAAACTGTTTTTT
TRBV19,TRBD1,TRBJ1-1,CASGDSAPGNF,TGTGCCAGTGGGGACAGCGCCCCAGGCAATTTT
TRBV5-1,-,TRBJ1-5,CASSPDTSGQPQHF,TGCGCCAGCAGCCCGGACACCTCAGGACAGCCCCAGCATTTT